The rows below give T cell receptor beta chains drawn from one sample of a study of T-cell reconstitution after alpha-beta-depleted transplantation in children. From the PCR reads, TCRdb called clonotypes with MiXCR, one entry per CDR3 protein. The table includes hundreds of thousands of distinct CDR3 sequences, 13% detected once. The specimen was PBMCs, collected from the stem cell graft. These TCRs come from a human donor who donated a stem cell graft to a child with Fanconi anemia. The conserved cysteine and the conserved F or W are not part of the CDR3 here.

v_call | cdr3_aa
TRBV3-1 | ASSQDAGEGQPQH
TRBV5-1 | ASSSQKTGDPVLDEQF
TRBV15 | ATSRDRTGGNQPQH
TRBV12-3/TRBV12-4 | ASTRTGDYGYT
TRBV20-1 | CARDGGLYGNQPQH
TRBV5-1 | ASSLVGHSSYNEQF
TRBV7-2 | ASSPAGNSGNTIY
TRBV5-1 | ASSLMGASMDEQF
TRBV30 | AWTSGVSTDTQY
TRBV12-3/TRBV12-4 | ASSSSFNYGYT
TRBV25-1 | ASSEGGNEQF
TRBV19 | ASSIGGEYTEAF
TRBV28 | ASSLTGYLGYGYT
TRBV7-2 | ASSLASGWLNEQF
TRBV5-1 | ASSFSVPLGEQY
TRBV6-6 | ASSPTGRVGYT
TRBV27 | ASSSGAKQF
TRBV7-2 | ASSLVRRDTEAF
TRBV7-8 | ASIASGGLNEQF